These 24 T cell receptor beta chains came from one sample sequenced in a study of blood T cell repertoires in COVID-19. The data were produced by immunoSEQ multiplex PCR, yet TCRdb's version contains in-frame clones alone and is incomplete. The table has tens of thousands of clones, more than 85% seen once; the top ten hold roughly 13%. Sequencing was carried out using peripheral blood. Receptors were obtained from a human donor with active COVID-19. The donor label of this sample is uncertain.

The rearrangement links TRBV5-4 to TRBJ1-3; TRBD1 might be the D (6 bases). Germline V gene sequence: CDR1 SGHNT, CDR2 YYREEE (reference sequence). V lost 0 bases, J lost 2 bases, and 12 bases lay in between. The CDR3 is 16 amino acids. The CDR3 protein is CASSLVGAGAGNTIYF. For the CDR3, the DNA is TGTGCCAGCAGCTTGGTGGGGGCAGGCGCTGGAAACACCATATATTTT.

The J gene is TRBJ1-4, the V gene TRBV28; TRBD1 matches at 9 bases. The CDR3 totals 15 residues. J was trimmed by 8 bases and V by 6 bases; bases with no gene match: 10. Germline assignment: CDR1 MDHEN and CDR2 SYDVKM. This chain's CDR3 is CASSLGGTGSEKLFF. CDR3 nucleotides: TGTGCCAGCAGCCTCGGCGGGACAGGGAGCGAAAAACTGTTTTTT.

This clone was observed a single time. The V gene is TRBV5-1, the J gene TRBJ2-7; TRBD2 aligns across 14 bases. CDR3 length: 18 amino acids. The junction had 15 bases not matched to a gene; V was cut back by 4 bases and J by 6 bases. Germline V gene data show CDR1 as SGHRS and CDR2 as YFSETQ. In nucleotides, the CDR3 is TGCGCCAGCAGCCCCCGTCCGGGACTAGCGGGAGTGGCGCTCGAGCAGTACTTC. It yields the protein CASSPRPGLAGVALEQYF.

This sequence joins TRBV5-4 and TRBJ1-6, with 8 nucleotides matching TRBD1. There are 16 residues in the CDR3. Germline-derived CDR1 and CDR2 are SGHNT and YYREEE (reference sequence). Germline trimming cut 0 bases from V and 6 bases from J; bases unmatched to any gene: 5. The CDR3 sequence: CASSLDGTGPNSPLHF. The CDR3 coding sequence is TGTGCCAGCAGCTTGGATGGGACAGGCCCTAATTCACCCCTCCACTTT.

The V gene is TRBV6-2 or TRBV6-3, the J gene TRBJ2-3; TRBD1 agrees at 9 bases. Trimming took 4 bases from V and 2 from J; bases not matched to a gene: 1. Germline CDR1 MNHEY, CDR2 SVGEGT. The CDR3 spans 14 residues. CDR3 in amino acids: CASSWDRVTDTQYF. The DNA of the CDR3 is TGTGCCAGCAGTTGGGACAGGGTCACAGATACGCAGTATTTT.

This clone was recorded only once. The CDR3: CASSLWDRGSETQYF. CDR3 in DNA: TGTGCCAGCAGTTTATGGGACAGGGGTTCCGAGACCCAGTACTTC. The rearrangement joins TRBV28 to TRBJ2-5; 9 bases agree with TRBD1. The CDR3 runs 15 residues. Looked up from germline, CDR1 is MDHEN and CDR2 is SYDVKM. Trimming at V came to 0 bases and at J to 5 bases, leaving 4 bases not matched to a gene.

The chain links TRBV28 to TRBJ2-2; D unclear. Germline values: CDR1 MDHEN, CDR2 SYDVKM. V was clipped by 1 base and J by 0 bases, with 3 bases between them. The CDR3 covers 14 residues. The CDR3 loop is CASSLSANTGELFF. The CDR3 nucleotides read TGTGCCAGCAGTTTATCGGCGAACACCGGGGAGCTGTTTTTT.

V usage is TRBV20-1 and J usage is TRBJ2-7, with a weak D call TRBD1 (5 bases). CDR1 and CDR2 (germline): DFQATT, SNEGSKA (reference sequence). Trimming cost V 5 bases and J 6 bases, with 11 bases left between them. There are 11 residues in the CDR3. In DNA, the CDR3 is TGCAGTGCTGCCCCAGGGCCCGAGCAGTACTTC. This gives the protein CSAAPGPEQYF.

This CDR3 reads CASSLEGQGIGQPQHF. The CDR3 DNA sequence: TGTGCCAGCAGCTTGGAGGGACAGGGTATCGGTCAGCCCCAGCATTTT. V and J are TRBV5-5 and TRBJ1-5, with 9 bases that match TRBD1. CDR3 length: 16 residues. Trimming cost V 0 bases and J 6 bases; bases outside gene matches: 7. Germline V CDR1 and CDR2: SGHKS, YYEKEE (reference sequence).

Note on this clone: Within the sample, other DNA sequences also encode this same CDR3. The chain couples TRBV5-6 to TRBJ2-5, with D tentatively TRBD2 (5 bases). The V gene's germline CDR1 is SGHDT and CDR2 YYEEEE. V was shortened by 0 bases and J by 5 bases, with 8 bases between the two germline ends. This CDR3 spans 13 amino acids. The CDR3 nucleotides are TGTGCCAGCAGCTTGGGCCGAGGGGAGACCCAGTACTTC. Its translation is CASSLGRGETQYF. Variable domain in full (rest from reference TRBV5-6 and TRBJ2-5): DAGVTQSPTHLIKTRGQQVTLRCSPKSGHDTVSWYQQALGQGPQFIFQYYEEEERQRGNFPDRFSGHQFPNYSSELNVNALLLGDSALYLCASSLGRGETQYFGPGTRLLVL.

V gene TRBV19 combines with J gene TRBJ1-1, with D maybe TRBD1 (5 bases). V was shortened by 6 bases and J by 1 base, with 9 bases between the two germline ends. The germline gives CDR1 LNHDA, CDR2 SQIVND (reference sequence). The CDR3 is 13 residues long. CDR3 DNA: TGTGCCAGTAGAGACCAGGGGAACACTGAAGCTTTCTTT. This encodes CASRDQGNTEAFF. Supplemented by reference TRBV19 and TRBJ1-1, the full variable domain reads DGGITQSPKYLFRKEGQNVTLSCEQNLNHDAMYWYRQDPGQGLRLIYYSQIVNDFQKGDIAEGYSVSREKKESFPLTVTSAQKNPTAFYLCASRDQGNTEAFFGQGTRLTVV.

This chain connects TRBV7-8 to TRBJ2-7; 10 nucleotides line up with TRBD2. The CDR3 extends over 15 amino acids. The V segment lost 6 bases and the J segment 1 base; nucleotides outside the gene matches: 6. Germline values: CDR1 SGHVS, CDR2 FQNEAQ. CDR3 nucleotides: TGTGCCAGCAGTCCTCCTAGCGGGAGTTCCTACGAGCAGTACTTC. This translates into CASSPPSGSSYEQYF.

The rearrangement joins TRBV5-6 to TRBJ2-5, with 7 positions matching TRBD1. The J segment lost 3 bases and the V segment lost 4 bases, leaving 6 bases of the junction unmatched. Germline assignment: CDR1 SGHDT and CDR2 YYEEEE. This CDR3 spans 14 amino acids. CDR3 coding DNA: TGTGCCAGCAGCACCCAGGGGGTCGAAGAGACCCAGTACTTC. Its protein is CASSTQGVEETQYF.

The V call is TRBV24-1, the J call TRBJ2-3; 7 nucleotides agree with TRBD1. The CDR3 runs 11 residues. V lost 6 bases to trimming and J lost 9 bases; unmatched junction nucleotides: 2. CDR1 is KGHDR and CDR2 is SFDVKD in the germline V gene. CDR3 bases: TGTGCCACCAGTTACAGGGGAACGCAGTATTTT. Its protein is CATSYRGTQYF.

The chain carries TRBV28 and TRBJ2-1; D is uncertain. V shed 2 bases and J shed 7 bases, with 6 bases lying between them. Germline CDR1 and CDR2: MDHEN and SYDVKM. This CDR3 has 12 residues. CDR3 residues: CASSLIGNEQFF. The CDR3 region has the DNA TGTGCCAGCAGTTTAATCGGGAATGAGCAGTTCTTC.

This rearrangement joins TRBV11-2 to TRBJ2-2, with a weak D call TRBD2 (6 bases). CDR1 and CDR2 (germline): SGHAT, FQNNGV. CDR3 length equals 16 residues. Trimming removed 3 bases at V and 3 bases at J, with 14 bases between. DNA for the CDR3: TGTGCCAGCAGCTTTGGGCTAGCGAGACACACCGGGGAGCTGTTTTTT. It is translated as CASSFGLARHTGELFF.

The CDR3 loop reads CASSPSNSNSGNTIYF. DNA of the CDR3: TGTGCCAGCTCACCGTCGAACAGCAACTCTGGAAACACCATATATTTT. The chain carries TRBV18 and TRBJ1-3, with D unresolved. There are 16 residues in the CDR3. Germline CDR1 and CDR2: KGHSH and LQKENI. Trimming took 3 bases from V and 0 from J, leaving 12 bases between them. Drawing the rest from reference TRBV18 and TRBJ1-3, the complete variable domain is NAGVMQNPRHLVRRRGQEARLRCSPMKGHSHVYWYRQLPEEGLKFMVYLQKENIIDESGMPKERFSAEFPKEGPSILRIQQVVRGDSAAYFCASSPSNSNSGNTIYFGEGSWLTVV.

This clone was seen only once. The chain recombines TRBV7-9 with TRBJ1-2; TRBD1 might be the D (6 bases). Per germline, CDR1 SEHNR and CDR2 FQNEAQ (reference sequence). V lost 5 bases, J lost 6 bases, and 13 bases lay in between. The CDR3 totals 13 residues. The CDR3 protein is CASSLQGSDGYTF. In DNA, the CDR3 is TGTGCCAGCAGCCTACAGGGTTCGGATGGCTACACCTTC.

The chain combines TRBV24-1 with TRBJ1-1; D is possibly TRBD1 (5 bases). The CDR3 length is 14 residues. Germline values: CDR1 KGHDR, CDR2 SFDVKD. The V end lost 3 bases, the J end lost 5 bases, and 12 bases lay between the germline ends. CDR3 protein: CATSDASSGTEAFF. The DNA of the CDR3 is TGTGCCACCAGTGATGCCTCCTCAGGGACTGAAGCTTTCTTT.

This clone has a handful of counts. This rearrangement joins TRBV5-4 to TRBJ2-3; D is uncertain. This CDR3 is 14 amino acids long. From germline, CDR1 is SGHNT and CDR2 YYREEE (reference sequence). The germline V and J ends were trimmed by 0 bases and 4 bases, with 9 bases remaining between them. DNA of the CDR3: TGTGCCAGCAGCTTGGCTACCGGAGCAGATACGCAGTATTTT. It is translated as CASSLATGADTQYF.

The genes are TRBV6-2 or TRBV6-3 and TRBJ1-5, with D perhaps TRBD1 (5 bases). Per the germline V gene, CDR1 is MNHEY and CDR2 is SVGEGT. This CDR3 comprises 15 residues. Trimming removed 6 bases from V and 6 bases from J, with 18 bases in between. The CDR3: CASSPGHSPGQPQHF. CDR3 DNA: TGTGCCAGCAGCCCCGGACACTCCCCCGGTCAGCCCCAGCATTTT.

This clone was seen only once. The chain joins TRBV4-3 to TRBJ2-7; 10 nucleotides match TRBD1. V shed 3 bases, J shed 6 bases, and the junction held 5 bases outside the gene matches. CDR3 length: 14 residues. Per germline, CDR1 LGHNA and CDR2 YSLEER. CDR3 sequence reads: CASSQMTGGGEQYF. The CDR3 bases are TGCGCCAGCAGCCAGATGACAGGGGGCGGCGAGCAGTACTTC.

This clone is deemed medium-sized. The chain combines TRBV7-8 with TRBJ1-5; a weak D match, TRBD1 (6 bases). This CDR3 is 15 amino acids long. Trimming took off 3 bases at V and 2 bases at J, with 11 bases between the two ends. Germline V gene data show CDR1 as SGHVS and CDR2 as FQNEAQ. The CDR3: CASSLGRQGNQPQHF. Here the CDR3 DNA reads TGTGCCAGCAGCTTGGGGCGACAGGGCAATCAGCCCCAGCATTTT.

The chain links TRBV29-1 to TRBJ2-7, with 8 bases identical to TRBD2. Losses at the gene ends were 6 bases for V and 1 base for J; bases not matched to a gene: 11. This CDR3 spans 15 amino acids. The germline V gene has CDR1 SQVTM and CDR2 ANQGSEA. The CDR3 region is CSVQLNSGTSYEQYF. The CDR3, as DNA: TGCAGCGTCCAGTTGAATAGCGGGACTTCCTACGAGCAGTACTTC.